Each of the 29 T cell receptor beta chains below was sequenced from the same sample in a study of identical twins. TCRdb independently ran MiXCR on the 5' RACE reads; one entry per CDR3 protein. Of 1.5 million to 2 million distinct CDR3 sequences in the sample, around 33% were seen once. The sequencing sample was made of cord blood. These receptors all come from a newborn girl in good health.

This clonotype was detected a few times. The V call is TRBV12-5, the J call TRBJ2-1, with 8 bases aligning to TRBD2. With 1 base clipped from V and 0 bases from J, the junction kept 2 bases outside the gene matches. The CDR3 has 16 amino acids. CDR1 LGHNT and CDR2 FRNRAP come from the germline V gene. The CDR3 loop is CASGLGLANSYNEQFF. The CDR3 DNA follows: TGTGCTAGTGGTTTGGGACTAGCGAACTCCTACAATGAGCAGTTCTTC.

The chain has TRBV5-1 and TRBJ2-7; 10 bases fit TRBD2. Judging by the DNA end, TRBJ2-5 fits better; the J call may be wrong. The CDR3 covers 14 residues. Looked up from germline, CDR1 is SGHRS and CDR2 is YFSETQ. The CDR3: CASRVTSGQETQYF. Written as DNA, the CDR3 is TGCGCCAGCAGGGTGACTAGCGGGCAAGAGACCCAGTACTTC.

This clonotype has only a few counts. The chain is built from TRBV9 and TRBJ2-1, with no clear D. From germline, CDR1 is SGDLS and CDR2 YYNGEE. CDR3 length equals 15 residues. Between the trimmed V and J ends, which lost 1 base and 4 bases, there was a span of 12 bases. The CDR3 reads CASSVMGSRYNEQFF. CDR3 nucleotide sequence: TGTGCCAGCAGCGTAATGGGATCTCGTTACAATGAGCAGTTCTTC.

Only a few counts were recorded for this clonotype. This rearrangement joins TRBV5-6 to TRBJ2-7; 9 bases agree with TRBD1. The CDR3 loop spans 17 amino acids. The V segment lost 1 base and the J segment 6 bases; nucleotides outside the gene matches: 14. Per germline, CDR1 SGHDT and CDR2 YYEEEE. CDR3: CASSLRGFSRDRVEQYF. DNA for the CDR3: TGTGCCAGCAGCTTGAGGGGATTTTCCCGGGACAGGGTCGAGCAGTACTTC.

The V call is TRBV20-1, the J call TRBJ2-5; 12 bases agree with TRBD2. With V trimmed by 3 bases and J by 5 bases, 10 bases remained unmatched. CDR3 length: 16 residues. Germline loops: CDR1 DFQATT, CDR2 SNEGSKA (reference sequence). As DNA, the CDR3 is TGCAGTGCTAGTAAAGGACTAGCGGGGCATGGTGAGACCCAGTACTTC. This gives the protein CSASKGLAGHGETQYF.

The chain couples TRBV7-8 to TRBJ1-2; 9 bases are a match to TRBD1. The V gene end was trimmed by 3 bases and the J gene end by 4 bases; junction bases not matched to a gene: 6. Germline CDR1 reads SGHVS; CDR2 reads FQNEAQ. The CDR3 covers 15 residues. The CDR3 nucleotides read TGTGCCAGCAGCTTTCACAGGGGGCACAGCTATGGCTACACCTTC. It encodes CASSFHRGHSYGYTF.

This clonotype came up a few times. The CDR3 sequence is CASSQDGAGGVDTQYF. CDR3 bases: TGTGCCAGCAGCCAAGATGGAGCGGGAGGGGTAGATACGCAGTATTTT. The V call is TRBV4-2, the J call TRBJ2-3; TRBD2 aligns across 10 bases. The V gene's germline CDR1 is LGHNA and CDR2 YNFKEQ. The CDR3 runs 16 residues. Germline trimming cut 0 bases from V and 5 bases from J; bases unmatched to any gene: 5.

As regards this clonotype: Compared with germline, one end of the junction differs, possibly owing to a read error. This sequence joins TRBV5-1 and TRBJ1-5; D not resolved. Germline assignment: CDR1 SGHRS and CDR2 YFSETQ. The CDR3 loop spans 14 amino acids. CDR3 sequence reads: CAGSLAGSNQPQHF. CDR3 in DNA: TGCGCCGGCAGCTTGGCAGGTTCCAATCAGCCCCAGCATTTT.

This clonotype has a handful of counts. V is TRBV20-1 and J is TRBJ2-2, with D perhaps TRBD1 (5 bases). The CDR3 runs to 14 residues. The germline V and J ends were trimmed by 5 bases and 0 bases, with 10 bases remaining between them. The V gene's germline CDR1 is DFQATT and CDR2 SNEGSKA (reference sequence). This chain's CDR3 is CSAQRTPNTGELFF. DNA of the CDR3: TGCAGTGCTCAAAGGACACCGAACACCGGGGAGCTGTTTTTT.

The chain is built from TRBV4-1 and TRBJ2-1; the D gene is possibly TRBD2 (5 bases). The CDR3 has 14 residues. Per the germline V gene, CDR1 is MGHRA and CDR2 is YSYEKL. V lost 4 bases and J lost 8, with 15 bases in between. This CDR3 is CASSPFDEGDEQFF. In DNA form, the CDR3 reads TGCGCCAGCAGCCCATTTGACGAGGGCGATGAGCAGTTCTTC.

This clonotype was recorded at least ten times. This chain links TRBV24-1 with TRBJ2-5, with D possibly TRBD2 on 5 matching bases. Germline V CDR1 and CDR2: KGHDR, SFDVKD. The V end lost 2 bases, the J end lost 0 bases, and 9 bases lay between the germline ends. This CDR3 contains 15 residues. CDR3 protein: CATSDCRDHQETQYF. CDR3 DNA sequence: TGTGCCACCAGTGATTGCCGGGATCACCAAGAGACCCAGTACTTC.

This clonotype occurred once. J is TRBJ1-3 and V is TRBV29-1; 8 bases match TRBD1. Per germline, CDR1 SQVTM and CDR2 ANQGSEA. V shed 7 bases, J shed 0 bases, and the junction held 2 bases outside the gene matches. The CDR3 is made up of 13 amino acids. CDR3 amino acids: CSGGQASGNTIYF. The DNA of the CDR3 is TGCAGCGGGGGACAGGCCTCTGGAAACACCATATATTTT.

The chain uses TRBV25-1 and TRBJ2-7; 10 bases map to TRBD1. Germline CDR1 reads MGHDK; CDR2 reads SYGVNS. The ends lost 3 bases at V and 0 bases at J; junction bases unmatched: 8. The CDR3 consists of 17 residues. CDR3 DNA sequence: TGTGCCAGCAGTGATCCCGGGACAGGGGACAGCTCCTACGAGCAGTACTTC. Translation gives CASSDPGTGDSSYEQYF.

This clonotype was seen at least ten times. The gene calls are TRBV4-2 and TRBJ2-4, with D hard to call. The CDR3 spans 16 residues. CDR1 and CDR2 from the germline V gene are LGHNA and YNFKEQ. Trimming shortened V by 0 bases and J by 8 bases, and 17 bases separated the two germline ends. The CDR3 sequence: CASSQEQMTQLYIQYF. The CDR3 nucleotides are TGTGCCAGCAGCCAAGAGCAAATGACCCAACTTTACATTCAGTACTTC.

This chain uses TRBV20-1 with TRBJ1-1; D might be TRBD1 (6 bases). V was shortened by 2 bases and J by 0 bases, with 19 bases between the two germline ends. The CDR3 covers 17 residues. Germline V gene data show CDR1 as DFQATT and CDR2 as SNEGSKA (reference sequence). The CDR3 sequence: CSARTPGQRELNTEAFF. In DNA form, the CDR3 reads TGCAGTGCTAGAACACCGGGACAACGGGAATTGAACACTGAAGCTTTCTTT.

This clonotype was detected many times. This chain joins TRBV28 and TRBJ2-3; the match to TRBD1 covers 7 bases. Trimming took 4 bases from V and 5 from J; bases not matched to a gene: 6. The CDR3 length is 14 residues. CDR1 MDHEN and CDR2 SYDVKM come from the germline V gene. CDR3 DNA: TGTGCCAGCAGTTCCGTAACAGGGGAAGATACGCAGTATTTT. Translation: CASSSVTGEDTQYF.

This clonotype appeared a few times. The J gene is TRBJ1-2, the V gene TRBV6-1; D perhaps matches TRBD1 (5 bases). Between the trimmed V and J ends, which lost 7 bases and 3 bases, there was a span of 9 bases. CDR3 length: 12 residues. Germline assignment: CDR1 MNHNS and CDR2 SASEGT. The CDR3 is CASKARDYGYTF. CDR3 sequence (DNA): TGTGCCAGCAAGGCCAGGGACTATGGCTACACCTTC.

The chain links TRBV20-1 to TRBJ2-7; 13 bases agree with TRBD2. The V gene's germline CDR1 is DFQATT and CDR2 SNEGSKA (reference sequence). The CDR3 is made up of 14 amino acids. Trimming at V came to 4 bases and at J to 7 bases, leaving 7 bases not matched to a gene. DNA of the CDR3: TGCAGTGCTAAGGGACTAGCGGGGTACAATGAGCAGTACTTC. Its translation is CSAKGLAGYNEQYF.

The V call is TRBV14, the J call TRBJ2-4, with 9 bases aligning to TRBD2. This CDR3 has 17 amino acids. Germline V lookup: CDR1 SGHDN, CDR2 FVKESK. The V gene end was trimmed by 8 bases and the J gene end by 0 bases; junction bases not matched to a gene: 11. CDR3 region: CASGRRTSALAKNIQYF. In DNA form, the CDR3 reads TGTGCCAGCGGCCGTAGGACTAGCGCATTAGCCAAAAACATTCAGTACTTC.

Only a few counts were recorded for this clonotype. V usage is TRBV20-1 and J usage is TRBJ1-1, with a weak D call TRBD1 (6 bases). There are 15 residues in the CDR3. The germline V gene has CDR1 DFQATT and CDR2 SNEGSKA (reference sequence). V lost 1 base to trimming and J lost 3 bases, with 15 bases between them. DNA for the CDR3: TGCAGTGCTAGAGCCCTGGGGGGCGCTTACACTGAAGCTTTCTTT. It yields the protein CSARALGGAYTEAFF.

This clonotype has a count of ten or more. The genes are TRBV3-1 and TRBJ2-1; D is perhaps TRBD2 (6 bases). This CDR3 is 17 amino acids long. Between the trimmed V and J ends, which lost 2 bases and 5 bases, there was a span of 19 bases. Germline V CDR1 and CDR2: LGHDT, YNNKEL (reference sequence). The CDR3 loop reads CASSQRWASERNNEQFF. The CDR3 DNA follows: TGTGCCAGCAGCCAACGTTGGGCTAGCGAAAGAAACAATGAGCAGTTCTTC.

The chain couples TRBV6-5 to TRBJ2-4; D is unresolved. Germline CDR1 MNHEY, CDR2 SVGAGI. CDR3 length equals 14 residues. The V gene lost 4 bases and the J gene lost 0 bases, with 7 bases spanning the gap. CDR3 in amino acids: CASSSWAAKNIQYF. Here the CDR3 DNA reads TGTGCCAGCAGTTCTTGGGCAGCCAAAAACATTCAGTACTTC.

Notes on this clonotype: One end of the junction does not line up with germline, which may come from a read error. CDR3 sequence reads: CAGSQDTSRSSYEQYF. The CDR3 DNA reads TGCGCCGGCAGCCAGGACACCAGCAGGAGCTCCTACGAGCAGTACTTC. The chain couples TRBV4-1 to TRBJ2-7; a weak D match, TRBD1 (5 bases). Germline CDR1 reads MGHRA; CDR2 reads YSYEKL. The CDR3 has 16 amino acids.

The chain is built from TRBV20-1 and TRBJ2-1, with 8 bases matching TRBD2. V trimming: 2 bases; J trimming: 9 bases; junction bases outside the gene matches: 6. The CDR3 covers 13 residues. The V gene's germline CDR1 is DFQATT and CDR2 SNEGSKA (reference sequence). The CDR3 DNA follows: TGCAGTGCTAGATGGACTAGCCTTACTGAGCAGTTCTTC. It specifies CSARWTSLTEQFF.

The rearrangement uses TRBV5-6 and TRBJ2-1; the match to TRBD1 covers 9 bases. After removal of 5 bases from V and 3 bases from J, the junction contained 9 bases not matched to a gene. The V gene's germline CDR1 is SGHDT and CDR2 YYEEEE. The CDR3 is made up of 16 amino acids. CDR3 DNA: TGTGCCAGCAGGGGGACGGGGACAGGGTTCTACAATGAGCAGTTCTTC. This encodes CASRGTGTGFYNEQFF. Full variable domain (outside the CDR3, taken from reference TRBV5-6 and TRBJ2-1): DAGVTQSPTHLIKTRGQQVTLRCSPKSGHDTVSWYQQALGQGPQFIFQYYEEEERQRGNFPDRFSGHQFPNYSSELNVNALLLGDSALYLCASRGTGTGFYNEQFFGPGTRLTVL.

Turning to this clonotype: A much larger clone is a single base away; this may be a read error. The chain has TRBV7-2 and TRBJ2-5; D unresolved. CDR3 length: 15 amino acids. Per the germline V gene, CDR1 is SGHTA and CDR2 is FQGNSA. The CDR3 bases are TGTGCCTGCAGCTTAGGCGGTTTGACGCAAGAGACCCAGTACTTC. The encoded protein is CACSLGGLTQETQYF.

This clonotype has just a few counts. In DNA form, the CDR3 reads TGCAGTGCTAGAGAGTCGGAGGGGGAATACGAGCAGTACTTC. It is translated as CSARESEGEYEQYF. The gene calls are TRBV20-1 and TRBJ2-7; D may correspond to TRBD1 or TRBD2 (6 bases each). V dropped 0 bases and J dropped 4 bases, with 13 bases sitting between them. The germline gives CDR1 DFQATT, CDR2 SNEGSKA (reference sequence). CDR3 length equals 14 residues.

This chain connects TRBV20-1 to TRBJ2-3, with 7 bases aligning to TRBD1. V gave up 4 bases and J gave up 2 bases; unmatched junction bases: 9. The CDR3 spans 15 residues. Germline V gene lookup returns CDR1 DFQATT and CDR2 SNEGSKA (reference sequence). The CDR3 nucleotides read TGCAGTGCTACCGGGACAGCTATATCCACAGATACGCAGTATTTT. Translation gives CSATGTAISTDTQYF.

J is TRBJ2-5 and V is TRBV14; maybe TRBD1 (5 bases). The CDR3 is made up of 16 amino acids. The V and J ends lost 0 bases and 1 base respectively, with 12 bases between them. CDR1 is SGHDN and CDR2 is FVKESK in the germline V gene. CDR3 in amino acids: CASSQDSGHPQETQYF. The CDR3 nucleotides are TGTGCCAGCAGCCAAGATTCAGGACACCCCCAAGAGACCCAGTACTTC.